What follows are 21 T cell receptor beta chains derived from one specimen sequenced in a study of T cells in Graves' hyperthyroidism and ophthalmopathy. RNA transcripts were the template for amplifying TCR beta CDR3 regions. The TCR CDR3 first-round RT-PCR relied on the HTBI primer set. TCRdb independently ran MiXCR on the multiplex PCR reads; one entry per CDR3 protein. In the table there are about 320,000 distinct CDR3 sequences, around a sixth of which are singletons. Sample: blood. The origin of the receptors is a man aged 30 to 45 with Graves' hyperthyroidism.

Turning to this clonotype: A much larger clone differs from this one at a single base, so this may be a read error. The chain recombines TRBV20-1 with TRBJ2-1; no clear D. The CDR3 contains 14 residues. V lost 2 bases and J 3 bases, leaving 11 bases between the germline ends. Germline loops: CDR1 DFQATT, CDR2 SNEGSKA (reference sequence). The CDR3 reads CSARPSGLYNEQFF. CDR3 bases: TGCAGTGCTAGACCATCCGGGCTCTACAATGAGCAGTTCTTC.

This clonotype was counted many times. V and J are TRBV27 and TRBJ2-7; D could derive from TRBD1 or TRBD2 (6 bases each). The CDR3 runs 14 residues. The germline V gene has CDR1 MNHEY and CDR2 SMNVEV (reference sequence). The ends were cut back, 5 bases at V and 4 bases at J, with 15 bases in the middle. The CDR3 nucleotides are TGTGCCAGCAGTCGGGGAAGGGGGGAATACGAGCAGTACTTC. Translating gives CASSRGRGEYEQYF.

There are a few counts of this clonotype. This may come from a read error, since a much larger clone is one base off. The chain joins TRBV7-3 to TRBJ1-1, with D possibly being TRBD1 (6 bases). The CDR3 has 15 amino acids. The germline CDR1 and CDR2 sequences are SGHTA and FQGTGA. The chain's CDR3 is CASSPSWVRDTGAFF. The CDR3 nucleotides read TGTGCCAGCAGCCCCAGTTGGGTAAGGGACACTGGAGCTTTCTTT.

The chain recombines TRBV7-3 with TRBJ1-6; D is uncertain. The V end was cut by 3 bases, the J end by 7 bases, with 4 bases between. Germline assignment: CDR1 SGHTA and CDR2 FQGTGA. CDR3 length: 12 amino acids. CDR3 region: CASSFKNSPLHF. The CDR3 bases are TGTGCCAGCAGCTTTAAGAATTCACCCCTCCACTTT.

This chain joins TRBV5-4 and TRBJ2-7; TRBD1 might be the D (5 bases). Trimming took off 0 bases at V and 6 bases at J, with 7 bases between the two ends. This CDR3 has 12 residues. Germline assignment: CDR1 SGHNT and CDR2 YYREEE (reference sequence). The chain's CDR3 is CASSLEDSEQYF. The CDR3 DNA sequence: TGTGCCAGCAGCTTGGAAGACAGCGAGCAGTACTTC.

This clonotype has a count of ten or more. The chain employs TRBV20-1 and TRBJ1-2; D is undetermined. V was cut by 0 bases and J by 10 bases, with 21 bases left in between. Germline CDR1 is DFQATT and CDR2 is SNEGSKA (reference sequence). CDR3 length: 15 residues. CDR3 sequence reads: CSARDLGGVKTPYTF. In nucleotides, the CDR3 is TGCAGTGCTAGAGATTTGGGCGGGGTTAAAACCCCCTACACCTTC.

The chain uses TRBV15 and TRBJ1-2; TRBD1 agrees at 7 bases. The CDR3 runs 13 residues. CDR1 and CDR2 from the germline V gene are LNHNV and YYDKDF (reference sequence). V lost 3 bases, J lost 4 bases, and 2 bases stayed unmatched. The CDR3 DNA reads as TGTGCCACCAGCAGCTCAGGGGGCTATGGCTACACCTTC. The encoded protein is CATSSSGGYGYTF.

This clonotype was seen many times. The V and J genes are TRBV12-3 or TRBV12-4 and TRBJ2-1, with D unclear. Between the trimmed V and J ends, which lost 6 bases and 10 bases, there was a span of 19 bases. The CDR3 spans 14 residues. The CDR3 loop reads CASSIPESQWEQFF. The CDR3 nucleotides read TGTGCCAGCAGCATCCCCGAGTCCCAGTGGGAGCAGTTCTTC.

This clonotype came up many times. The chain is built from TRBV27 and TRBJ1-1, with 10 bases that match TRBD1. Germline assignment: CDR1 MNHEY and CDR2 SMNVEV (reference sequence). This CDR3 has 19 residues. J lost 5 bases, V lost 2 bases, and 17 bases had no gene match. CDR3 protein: CASSLIYGGQGTIGTEAFF. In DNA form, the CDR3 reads TGTGCCAGCAGTTTAATTTATGGGGGACAGGGGACAATCGGGACTGAAGCTTTCTTT.

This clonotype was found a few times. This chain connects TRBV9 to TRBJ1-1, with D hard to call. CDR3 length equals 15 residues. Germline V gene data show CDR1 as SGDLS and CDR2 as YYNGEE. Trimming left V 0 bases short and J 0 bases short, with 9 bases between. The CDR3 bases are TGTGCCAGCAGCGTAGGTAGCTACTTGAACACTGAAGCTTTCTTT. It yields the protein CASSVGSYLNTEAFF.

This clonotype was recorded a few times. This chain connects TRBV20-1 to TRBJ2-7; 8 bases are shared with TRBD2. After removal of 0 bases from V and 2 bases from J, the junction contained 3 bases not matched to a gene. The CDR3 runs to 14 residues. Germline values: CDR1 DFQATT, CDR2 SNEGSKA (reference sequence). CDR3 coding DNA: TGCAGTGCTAGAGAAGCGGGAGTTACCTACGAGCAGTACTTC. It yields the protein CSAREAGVTYEQYF.

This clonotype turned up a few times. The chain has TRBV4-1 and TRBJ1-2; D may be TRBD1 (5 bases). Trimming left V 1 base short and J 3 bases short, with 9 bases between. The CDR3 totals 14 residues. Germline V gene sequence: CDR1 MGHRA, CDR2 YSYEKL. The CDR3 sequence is CASSQGRGDYGYTF. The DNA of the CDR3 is TGCGCCAGCAGCCAAGGCCGGGGGGACTATGGCTACACCTTC.

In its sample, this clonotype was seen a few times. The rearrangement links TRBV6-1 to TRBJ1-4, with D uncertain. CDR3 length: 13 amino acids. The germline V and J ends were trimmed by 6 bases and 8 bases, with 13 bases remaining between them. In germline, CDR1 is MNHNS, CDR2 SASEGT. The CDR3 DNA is TGTGCCAGCAGCCCCAAGGGTCAGGAAAAACTGTTTTTT. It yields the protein CASSPKGQEKLFF.

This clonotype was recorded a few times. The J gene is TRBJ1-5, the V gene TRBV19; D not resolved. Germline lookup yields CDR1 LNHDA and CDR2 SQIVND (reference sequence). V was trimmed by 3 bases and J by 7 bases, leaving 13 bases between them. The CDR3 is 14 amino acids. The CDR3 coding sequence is TGTGCCAGTAGTATCACTCGTCCCAACCAGCCCCAGCATTTT. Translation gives CASSITRPNQPQHF.

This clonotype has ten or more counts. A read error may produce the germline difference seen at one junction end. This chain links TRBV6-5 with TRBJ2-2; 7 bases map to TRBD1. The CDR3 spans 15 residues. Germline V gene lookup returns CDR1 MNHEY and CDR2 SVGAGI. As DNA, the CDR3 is TGTGCCAGCAGTCACTCTTCAGGGGGAACCGGGGAGCTGTTTTTT. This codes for CASSHSSGGTGELFF.

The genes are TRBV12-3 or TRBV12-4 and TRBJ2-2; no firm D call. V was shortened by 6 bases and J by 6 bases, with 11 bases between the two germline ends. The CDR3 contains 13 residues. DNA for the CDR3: TGTGCCAGCAGCCCCGGCCGGGCCGGGGAGCTGTTTTTT. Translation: CASSPGRAGELFF.

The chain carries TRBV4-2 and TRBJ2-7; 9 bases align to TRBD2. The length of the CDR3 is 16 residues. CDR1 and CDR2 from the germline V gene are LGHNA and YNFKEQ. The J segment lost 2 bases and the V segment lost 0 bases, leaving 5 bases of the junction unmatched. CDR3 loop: CASSQESAGGAYEQYF. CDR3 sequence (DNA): TGTGCCAGCAGCCAAGAGTCTGCGGGGGGGGCCTACGAGCAGTACTTC.

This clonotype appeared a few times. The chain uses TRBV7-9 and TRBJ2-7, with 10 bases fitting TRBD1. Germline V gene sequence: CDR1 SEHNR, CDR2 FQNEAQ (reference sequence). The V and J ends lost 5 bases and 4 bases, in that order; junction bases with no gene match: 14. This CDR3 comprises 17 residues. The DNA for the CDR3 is TGTGCCAGCAGCGTAATCTCAGTGGGGACAGGGGATTACGAGCAGTACTTC. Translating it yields CASSVISVGTGDYEQYF.

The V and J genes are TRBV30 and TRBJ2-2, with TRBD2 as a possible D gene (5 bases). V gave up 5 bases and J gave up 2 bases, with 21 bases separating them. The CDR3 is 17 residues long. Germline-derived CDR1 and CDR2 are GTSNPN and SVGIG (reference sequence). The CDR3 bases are TGTGCCTGGTCCTCGAGTCCCTCCGGACTTAACACCGGGGAGCTGTTTTTT. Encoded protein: CAWSSSPSGLNTGELFF.

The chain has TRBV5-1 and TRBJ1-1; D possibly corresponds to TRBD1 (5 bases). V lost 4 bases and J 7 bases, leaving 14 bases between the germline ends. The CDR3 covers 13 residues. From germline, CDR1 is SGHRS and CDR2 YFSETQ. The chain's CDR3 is CASSPPQGDEAFF. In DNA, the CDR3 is TGCGCCAGCAGCCCGCCTCAGGGAGATGAAGCTTTCTTT.

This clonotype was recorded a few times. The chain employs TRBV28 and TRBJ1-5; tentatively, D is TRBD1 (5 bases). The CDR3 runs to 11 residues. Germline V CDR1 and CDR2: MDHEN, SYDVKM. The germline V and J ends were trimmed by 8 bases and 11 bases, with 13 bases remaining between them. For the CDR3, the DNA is TGTGCCAGCGCGAGACAGTTGGCCCAGCATTTT. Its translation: CASARQLAQHF.